This T cell receptor beta chain was retrieved from a study of T cell repertoires in cytomegalovirus infection. Whole-study results and caveats: HLA-C-restricted CMV-specific TCR beta clonotypes prevailed in the ex vivo response.

TCRdb re-called the reads with MiXCR, one entry per CDR3 protein. The table has roughly 990,000 distinct CDR3 sequences, roughly 30% seen once. The germline gives CDR1 SGHVS, CDR2 FNYEAQ. The CDR3 covers 16 residues. V lost 0 bases and J lost 2, with 11 bases in between. At least ten counts were recorded for this clonotype. What it binds is not known. This sequence was found in a human donor in good health (CMV status not recorded). Some clones in this sample may be carry-over from other donors' samples. This specimen consisted of cultured CD8+ T cells from PBMCs, obtained from culture after CMV antigen stimulation. V gene TRBV7-6 combines with J gene TRBJ2-1; D call uncertain. DNA of the CDR3: TGTGCCAGCAGCTTAGCGCAAGCTTACACCTACAATGAGCAGTTCTTC. The encoded protein is CASSLAQAYTYNEQFF.